This is a list of T cell receptor beta chains from one sample in a study of blood T cells in healthy people across ages. MiXCR was run by TCRdb on the 5' RACE reads, yielding one entry per CDR3 protein. Of approximately 940,000 distinct CDR3 sequences in the sample, around 49% were seen once. Source material: blood. The receptors here all came from a man aged 25 to 40 in good health. The CDR3 runs from the conserved cysteine through the conserved F or W. A D gene is named only where the DNA matches it firmly. Expanded clones are given a class, and other clones once, few, many or no size at all.

TRBJ1-1,TRBV7-2,NA,NA,CASSLLPTGAEAFF,TGTGCCAGCAGCTTACTCCCGACGGGGGCTGAAGCTTTCTTT
TRBJ1-5,TRBV21-1,NA,NA,CASSKEGSPGNQPQHF,TGTGCCAGCAGCAAAGAGGGTTCTCCTGGCAATCAGCCCCAGCATTTT
TRBJ2-3,TRBV24-1,TRBD2,NA,CATSGGRLSDTQYF,TGTGCCACCAGCGGGGGGAGATTATCAGATACGCAGTATTTT
TRBJ2-7,TRBV5-5,TRBD2,few,CASSLALAGGPVEQYF,TGTGCCAGCAGCTTGGCCTTAGCGGGGGGGCCGGTCGAGCAGTACTTC
TRBJ2-7,TRBV7-9,NA,NA,CASSLKSGGPGQYF,TGTGCCAGCAGCTTAAAATCTGGAGGGCCTGGGCAGTACTTC
TRBJ2-5,TRBV6-5,TRBD1,NA,CASSPGTGGKAQYF,TGTGCCAGCAGTCCCGGGACAGGGGGCAAAGCACAGTACTTC
TRBJ2-1,TRBV28,TRBD1,NA,CASTLQGADEQFF,TGTGCCAGCACCCTGCAGGGGGCGGATGAGCAGTTCTTC
TRBJ1-2,TRBV4-2,NA,many,CASSHTGKVDNYGYTF,TGTGCCAGCAGCCACACCGGGAAAGTCGACAACTATGGCTACACCTTC
TRBJ2-2,TRBV20-1,TRBD1,NA,CSARARRLGPRGFGTGELFF,TGCAGTGCTAGAGCTCGGAGGTTGGGCCCCAGGGGGTTCGGCACCGGGGAGCTGTTTTTT
TRBJ2-1,TRBV5-6,NA,many,CASSLAGLSYNEQFF,TGTGCCAGCAGCTTGGCCGGTCTATCCTACAATGAGCAGTTCTTC
TRBJ2-1,TRBV28,NA,few,CAGAGQGNNEQFF,TGTGCCGGGGCCGGACAAGGAAACAATGAGCAGTTCTTC
TRBJ1-4,TRBV12-3/TRBV12-4,TRBD1,NA,CASSATGVTNEKLFF,TGTGCCAGCAGTGCTACAGGGGTAACTAATGAAAAACTGTTTTTT
TRBJ2-7,TRBV6-5,TRBD2,few,CASSHGGTGRAQYF,TGTGCCAGCAGTCATGGGGGAACTGGGAGGGCCCAGTACTTC
TRBJ2-3,TRBV5-1,NA,NA,CASSRDMTDTQYF,TGCGCCAGCAGCCGGGACATGACAGATACGCAGTATTTT
TRBJ2-4,TRBV28,NA,once,CASSSPRTADENIQYF,TGTGCCAGCAGTTCCCCTAGGACGGCTGATGAAAACATTCAGTACTTC
TRBJ1-5,TRBV20-1,NA,NA,CSARDGVKGGNQPQHF,TGCAGTGCTAGAGATGGAGTAAAAGGGGGCAATCAGCCCCAGCATTTT
TRBJ1-6,TRBV20-1,TRBD1,NA,CSARVTGDNSPLHF,TGCAGTGCTCGGGTAACAGGGGATAATTCACCCCTCCACTTT
TRBJ2-7,TRBV20-1,NA,NA,CSVASRSSYEQYF,TGCAGTGTTGCCAGCCGTAGCTCCTACGAGCAGTACTTC
TRBJ2-3,TRBV20-1,TRBD2,many,CSARGTVLAGVTDTQYF,TGCAGTGCTAGAGGGACGGTACTAGCGGGGGTCACAGATACGCAGTATTTT
TRBJ2-7,TRBV7-9,TRBD2,NA,CASSLASGVVYEQYF,TGTGCCAGCAGCTTAGCGAGCGGGGTCGTCTACGAGCAGTACTTC
TRBJ2-1,TRBV11-2,TRBD2,few,CASSLRAGTRGYNEQFF,TGTGCCAGCAGCCTCCGGGCCGGGACTAGAGGATACAATGAGCAGTTCTTC
TRBJ2-7,TRBV6-5,NA,few,CASSYTRQTPSHEQYF,TGTGCCAGCAGTTACACGCGACAAACCCCTTCCCACGAGCAGTACTTC
TRBJ1-5,TRBV27,NA,few,CASSISSNQPQHF,TGTGCCAGCAGTATTAGTAGCAATCAGCCCCAGCATTTT
TRBJ2-7,TRBV5-4,NA,once,CASSLEGGRSYNEQYF,TGTGCCAGCAGCTTGGAGGGGGGGCGGTCCTACAATGAGCAGTACTTC
TRBJ2-3,TRBV27,NA,NA,CASRMTAYLDTQYF,TGTGCCAGCAGGATGACAGCCTATTTGGATACGCAGTATTTT
TRBJ1-1,TRBV29-1,NA,few,CSVHRANTEAFF,TGCAGCGTTCACAGGGCGAACACTGAAGCTTTCTTT
TRBJ1-5,TRBV20-1,NA,few,CSASKGSDRLNQPQHF,TGCAGTGCAAGTAAGGGTTCGGACAGACTCAATCAGCCCCAGCATTTT